This T cell receptor beta chain was recovered during a study of cytomegalovirus exposure and HLA in healthy donors. On this clone: The antigen is not known.

Trimming at V came to 4 bases and at J to 4 bases, leaving 9 bases not matched to a gene. The CDR3 consists of 15 residues. Per the germline V gene, CDR1 is SGHRS and CDR2 is YFSETQ. Amplification used 60 Vbeta primers and 13 Jbeta primers. TCRdb's copy holds only in-frame clones and misses some; the assay was immunoSEQ multiplex PCR. The table includes about 180,000 clones, around four fifths detected once. Study-level results: Whilst most TCR sequences proved rare, a subset of public TCRs occurred across many donors.

The sequence was collected from a man younger than 30 in good health and CMV-seronegative. This chain uses TRBV5-1 with TRBJ2-5; 8 bases align to TRBD2. Input material: PBMCs. The CDR3 coding sequence is TGCGCCAGCAGCATCCAGACGGGGGGGCCAGAGACCCAGTACTTC. This encodes CASSIQTGGPETQYF.